The present TCR beta chain was sequenced within a study of tumor-infiltrating lymphocytes in primary liver carcinoma (dated by TCRdb to about 2017). Regarding the study in general: A handful of patients with histopathologically diagnosed primary liver carcinoma underwent surgical resection in China between 2015 and 2016. Hepatocellular carcinoma (four) or combined HCC and intrahepatic cholangiocarcinoma (one) was present in the five patients, who were three men and two women aged 30 to 69 years. Tumors of the five patients were stage T1-T3 N0M0 with maximum diameters of about 4.2 to 10 cm. Roughly 3.5 to 7.5 million productive TCRbeta reads were obtained per sample, and no significant difference in read depth was found between tissue types. The study combined TCRbeta repertoire sequencing, expression microarrays and whole-exome sequencing across five regions of each liver tumor, with adjacent normal tissue and blood. A total of around 35 specimens from 5 patients, comprising roughly 25 tumor regions, 5 adjacent noncancerous liver tissues and 5 peripheral blood samples, were covered by TCRbeta repertoire sequencing. Reproducibility between technical replicate repertoires was high, with correlation coefficients above 0.95 and mean shared-clone rates about 0.91. General findings and caveats noted by the study authors: Consistent with antigen-driven expansion, pairs of tumor regions showed higher repertoire overlap (mean around 36%) than either tumor-adjacent pairs (approximately 17%) or tumor-blood pairs (around 14%). With just a handful of patients in the study, the authors point out that the findings should be validated in a larger study. A significantly larger repertoire fraction was made up by the top 250 clones in tumors than in blood (p = 0.039). Because only the TCR beta chain was sequenced and unpaired alpha chains were not captured, true repertoire diversity is likely underestimated. Comparison of CD4+ and CD8+ T cell repertoires was precluded by the use of bulk unsorted samples.

RNA from unsorted whole blood was extracted with TRIzol reagent, and germline DNA was obtained with the DNeasy Blood & Tissue kit. Patients had chronic HBV infection and were treatment-naive at sampling. Before surgery, four milliliters of peripheral blood were drawn into K2EDTA tubes. With respect to this clonotype: Its binding antigen is unknown. Since a much larger clone is just one base distant, this may be a read error.

A constant-region primer and ProtoScript II reverse transcriptase were used to reverse-transcribe TCRbeta-specific cDNA from approximately 550 ng total RNA. Three nested multiplex PCR rounds, following a slightly modified ARM-PCR procedure, were used to build the TCRbeta libraries. The first two PCR rounds used multiplex TRBV1-TRBV30 forward primers with a Cbeta reverse primer, each for roughly 11 cycles. Sample barcodes and Illumina adapters were added in a final 25-cycle PCR with Deep VentR polymerase. Before sequencing, amplicons of 200-500 bp were gel-purified using a QIAquick gel extraction kit. The TCRbeta amplicons were sequenced with 250-bp paired-end reads on an Illumina HiSeq 2500. Per the source publication's procedure: Quality trimming of reads was performed with Trimmomatic v0.33, and paired reads were merged with FLASH v1.2.11 so that full CDR3 sequences could be recovered. V, D and J germline segments were assigned to the rearranged TCRbeta sequences using MiGEC v1.2.1b. Clonotype statistics, along with Shannon-Wiener diversity indices, were calculated using VDJtools v1.0.0. Except for diversity analysis, only each sample's 250 most abundant clonotypes were used in subsequent analyses to reduce sampling bias. TCRdb applied fastp at Q25 and MiXCR to the public reads, then kept only in-frame beta chains. Here each entry gathers all rows of one CDR3 protein and keeps the most common genes and DNA. The V and J calls were determined by TCRdb, not by the authors. Present in this sample are about 330,000 distinct CDR3 sequences, less than 65% of which were seen just once. The top ten constitute about 6.5% of the sample.

Its CDR3 holds 14 amino acids, cysteine through phenylalanine. The kept DNA is CDR3 alone, 42 bases in frame from the first base. CDR1 is given as MNHEY and CDR2 as SVGEGT, both from the germline V gene. This chain is built from TRBV6-2 or TRBV6-3 and TRBJ2-3, and TRBD2 aligns with 7 junction nucleotides. The sequence derives from a man aged 40-49 years with primary liver carcinoma and hepatitis B virus infection. Sequenced sample: peripheral blood. The DNA sequence is as follows: TGTTCCAGCAGTAATCTAGCGGGCACAGATACGCAGTATTTT. This codes for CSSSNLAGTDTQYF.